The rows below give T cell receptor beta chains drawn from one sample of a study of shared T cell receptors in the human thymus. The repertoire was sequenced with immunoSEQ multiplex PCR; TCRdb's copy has only in-frame clones and lacks some. The sample holds some 700,000 clones, roughly 90% seen once. These data were also filed under a second study, of human thymus T cells.

Material for sequencing was thymocytes. The origin of the receptors is a boy under two years old with a congenital heart defect. Each CDR3 is given with its conserved first and last residue. D genes are given only for firm matches. Only some rows state a clone size, as once, few, many or a class for expanded clones.

TRBV4-2	TRBJ2-7	NA	NA	TGTGCCAGCAGTCTACACCAAGCGTACGAGCAGTACTTC	CASSLHQAYEQYF
TRBV7-9	TRBJ2-1	TRBD2	NA	TGTGCCAGCAGCGAGACTAGCGGGAAAAGCTCCTACAATGAGCAGTTCTTC	CASSETSGKSSYNEQFF
TRBV21-1	TRBJ2-3	NA	NA	TGTGCCAGCAGCAAAAAAAAATTCCGACTAGAGAGCACAGATACGCAGTATTTT	CASSKKKFRLESTDTQYF
TRBV5-1	TRBJ2-1	TRBD1	NA	TGCGCCAGCAGCTTGGACAGGGGACCCTACAATGAGCAGTTCTTC	CASSLDRGPYNEQFF
TRBV30	TRBJ2-3	TRBD1	NA	TGTGCCTGGAGCGGACAGGGTGCAGATACGCAGTATTTT	CAWSGQGADTQYF
TRBV27	TRBJ2-7	NA	NA	TGTGCCAGCACCCCAAACCGGATGCGGCCGGGGGAGCAGTACTTC	CASTPNRMRPGEQYF
TRBV4-1	TRBJ1-1	TRBD1	NA	TGCGCCAGCAGCCAAGACTACAGGACAGGGGGGTGCACTGAAGCTTTCTTT	CASSQDYRTGGCTEAFF
TRBV29-1	TRBJ2-3	NA	once	TGCAGCGTTGAAGATAGCAGTTATACAGATACGCAGTATTTT	CSVEDSSYTDTQYF
TRBV4-3	TRBJ2-1	NA	NA	TGCGCCAGCAGCCAAGATGAGCAGGGCCGGTACGATTGGGAGCAGTTCTTC	CASSQDEQGRYDWEQFF
TRBV6-5	TRBJ2-5	NA	once	TGTGCCAGCAGTTATATGCGTTCAGGGTTTGGTGAGACCCAGTACTTC	CASSYMRSGFGETQYF
TRBV28	TRBJ2-7	TRBD2	NA	TGTGCCAGCAGTTTAGGGTTCGGGACTAACGAGCAGTACTTC	CASSLGFGTNEQYF
TRBV6-6	TRBJ1-1	NA	NA	TGTGCCAGCAGTTACTCTAACAGGAACACTGAAGCTTTCTTT	CASSYSNRNTEAFF
TRBV2	TRBJ2-4	TRBD2	NA	TGTGCCAGCAGGGGGCGCCCTAGCGGGACCCTAGCCAAAAACATTCAGTACTTC	CASRGRPSGTLAKNIQYF
TRBV29-1	TRBJ2-1	NA	NA	TGCAGCGCCCAACGCGGCAATGAGCAGTTCTTC	CSAQRGNEQFF
TRBV19	TRBJ1-5	TRBD1	few	TGTGCCAGTAGTAGCTTTCTGACAGGGGGTAATCAGCCCCAGCATTTT	CASSSFLTGGNQPQHF
TRBV6-5	TRBJ2-7	NA	NA	TGTGCCAGCAGGGCACGGACAGTTGCCGAGCAGTACTTC	CASRARTVAEQYF
TRBV14	TRBJ2-5	NA	NA	TGTGCCAGCAGCCAGGGCGGGATGGAAGAGACCCAGTACTTC	CASSQGGMEETQYF
TRBV7-2	TRBJ2-7	NA	NA	TGTGCCAGCAGCCAGGGGTTCTCCTACGAGCAGTACTTC	CASSQGFSYEQYF
TRBV21-1	TRBJ2-7	NA	NA	TGTGCCAGCACCTTTGGACAGGGTGTAAACGAGCAGTACTTC	CASTFGQGVNEQYF
TRBV6-1	TRBJ2-5	NA	NA	TGTGCCAGCAGTGGAGACCGATTACCCAAGGGGGAGACCCAGTACTTC	CASSGDRLPKGETQYF
TRBV5-6	TRBJ2-6	NA	NA	TGTGCCAGCAGCACAACCCCTCGACTGTCCTCTGGGGCCAACGTCCTGACTTTC	CASSTTPRLSSGANVLTF
TRBV6-5	TRBJ2-3	NA	NA	TGTGCCAGCAGTTACCGGCTGGACAACACAGATACGCAGTATTTT	CASSYRLDNTDTQYF
TRBV11-2	TRBJ1-2	NA	few	TGTGCCAGCAGCTTAGATATGGATGCAGGAAGAGGGTATGGCTACACCTTC	CASSLDMDAGRGYGYTF
TRBV6-4	TRBJ2-3	NA	NA	TGTGCCAGCAGTGCAAGGTGGCGGGGCACAGATACGCAGTATTTT	CASSARWRGTDTQYF
TRBV10-2	TRBJ2-5	TRBD2	NA	TGCGCCAGCAGTGCTGTGACTAGCGGACAAGAGACCCAGTACTTC	CASSAVTSGQETQYF
TRBV15	TRBJ2-2	NA	NA	TGTGCCACCTCAGTTACCGGGGAGCTGTTTTTT	CATSVTGELFF
TRBV9	TRBJ1-4	TRBD1	NA	TGTGCCAGCAGCCGGGGGACAGCAACTAATGAAAAACTGTTTTTT	CASSRGTATNEKLFF
TRBV7-9	TRBJ2-1	NA	NA	TGTGCCAGCAGCTTAGGAGTCCAGGGACTGACCTACAATGAGCAGTTCTTC	CASSLGVQGLTYNEQFF
TRBV29-1	TRBJ2-3	TRBD2	once	TGCAGCGTTGTGCGAGCGGGATCCCGCACAGATACGCAGTATTTT	CSVVRAGSRTDTQYF
TRBV4-1	TRBJ2-5	TRBD2	NA	TGCGCCAGCAGCCAAGATCTAGCGGGGCCTTTATTAGAGACCCAGTACTTC	CASSQDLAGPLLETQYF
TRBV6-8	TRBJ2-3	TRBD1	few	TGTGCCAGCAGTATTACTACGGGACAGGTCACAGATACGCAGTATTTT	CASSITTGQVTDTQYF
TRBV11-3	TRBJ2-7	NA	NA	TGTGCCAGCAGCTCGCGACACCCCTACGAGCAGTACTTC	CASSSRHPYEQYF
TRBV6-5	TRBJ2-7	TRBD2	NA	TGTGCCAGCAGTTACTTCACGGGAGGCTCCTACGAGCAGTACTTC	CASSYFTGGSYEQYF